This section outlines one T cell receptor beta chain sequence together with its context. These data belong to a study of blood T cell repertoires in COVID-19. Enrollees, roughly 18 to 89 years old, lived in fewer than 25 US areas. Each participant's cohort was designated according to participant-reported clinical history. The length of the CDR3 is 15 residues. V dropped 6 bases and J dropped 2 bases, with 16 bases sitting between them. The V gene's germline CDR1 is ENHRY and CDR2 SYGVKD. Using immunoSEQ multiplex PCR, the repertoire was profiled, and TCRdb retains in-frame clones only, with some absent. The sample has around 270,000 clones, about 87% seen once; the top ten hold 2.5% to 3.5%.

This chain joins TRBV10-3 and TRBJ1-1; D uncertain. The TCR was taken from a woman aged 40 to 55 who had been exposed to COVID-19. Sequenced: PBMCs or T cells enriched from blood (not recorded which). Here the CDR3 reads CAIRTTVSFNTEAFF. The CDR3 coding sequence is TGTGCCATCAGGACTACAGTTTCCTTCAACACTGAAGCTTTCTTT.